The next 32 T cell receptor beta chains were all read from a single sample in a study of cytomegalovirus exposure and HLA in healthy donors. PCR employed 60 Vbeta and 13 Jbeta primers. Only in-frame clones appear in the TCRdb table, and some are missing; sequencing was by immunoSEQ multiplex PCR. This table holds 110,000 or so clones, over 75% found once. The sequencing sample was made of PBMCs. These receptors were obtained from a man aged 18-30 years in good health and CMV-seropositive.

The chain uses TRBV19 and TRBJ1-1; no firm D call. Germline lookup yields CDR1 LNHDA and CDR2 SQIVND (reference sequence). The CDR3 extends over 15 amino acids. Trimming pared 0 bases from V and 0 bases from J, leaving 8 bases between. The CDR3 spells CASSIEARLNTEAFF. Here the CDR3 DNA reads TGTGCCAGTAGTATAGAGGCCAGGTTGAACACTGAAGCTTTCTTT.

This sequence joins TRBV13 and TRBJ1-1; a weak D match, TRBD1 (5 bases). The CDR3 has 15 residues. Germline loops: CDR1 PRHDT, CDR2 FYEKMQ (reference sequence). V lost 5 bases, J lost 0 bases, and 13 bases lay in between. The CDR3 bases are TGTGCCAGCAGCCAACAGGAAATCTTGAACACTGAAGCTTTCTTT. Residues: CASSQQEILNTEAFF.

The CDR3, as DNA: TGTGCCAGCAAGGTTTTTGTGGGGAAAGGGGCCTACGAGCAGTACTTC. This translates into CASKVFVGKGAYEQYF. The chain couples TRBV2 to TRBJ2-7, with a tentative D call TRBD1 (5 bases). Germline loops: CDR1 SNHLY, CDR2 FYNNEI. The CDR3 has 16 residues. Trimming cost V 7 bases and J 2 bases, with 21 bases left between them.

This chain connects TRBV9 to TRBJ2-6; D unclear. Germline V lookup: CDR1 SGDLS, CDR2 YYNGEE. There are 16 residues in the CDR3. The ends were cut back, 4 bases at V and 2 bases at J, with 13 bases in the middle. The CDR3 coding sequence is TGTGCCAGCAGCATCCCCCCGCGAACTGGGGCCAACGTCCTGACTTTC. This translates into CASSIPPRTGANVLTF. Together with reference TRBV9 and TRBJ2-6, the CDR3 gives the full variable domain: DSGVTQTPKHLITATGQRVTLRCSPRSGDLSVYWYQQSLDQGLQFLIQYYNGEERAKGNILERFSAQQFPDLHSELNLSSLELGDSALYFCASSIPPRTGANVLTFGAGSRLTVL.

This clone was seen a few times. V usage is TRBV5-1 and J usage is TRBJ2-2; no reliable D call. The CDR3 runs to 13 residues. Germline CDR1 and CDR2: SGHRS and YFSETQ. V was pared by 0 bases and J by 3 bases, with 3 bases between. CDR3 sequence: CASSLDYTGELFF. The CDR3 DNA reads as TGCGCCAGCAGCTTGGACTACACCGGGGAGCTGTTTTTT.

This clone appeared a few times. At one end the junction does not follow the germline gene, possibly because of a read error. This sequence joins TRBV6-1 and TRBJ2-1; no clear D. CDR1 and CDR2 from the germline V gene are MNHNS and SASEGT. The CDR3 spans 12 residues. CDR3 sequence: CAISEVSDEQFF. As DNA, the CDR3 is TGTGCCATCAGTGAAGTATCCGATGAGCAGTTCTTC.

This chain connects TRBV30 to TRBJ1-1; TRBD1 matches 8 bases. CDR3 length: 13 amino acids. J lost 4 bases, V lost 8 bases, and 9 bases had no gene match. Germline V gene data show CDR1 as GTSNPN and CDR2 as SVGIG (reference sequence). CDR3 protein: CARETGEGTEAFF. The CDR3 region has the DNA TGTGCCCGGGAGACAGGGGAGGGCACTGAAGCTTTCTTT. Filled out from reference TRBV30 and TRBJ1-1, the complete variable domain reads SQTIHQWPATLVQPVGSPLSLECTVEGTSNPNLYWYRQAAGRGLQLLFYSVGIGQISSEVPQNLSASRPQDRQFILSSKKLLLSDSGFYLCARETGEGTEAFFGQGTRLTVV.

The V and J genes are TRBV7-9 and TRBJ1-1; no reliable D call. Germline lookup yields CDR1 SEHNR and CDR2 FQNEAQ (reference sequence). CDR3 size: 11 residues. The V end was cut by 5 bases, the J end by 3 bases, with 4 bases between. The chain's CDR3 is CASSEDTEAFF. The CDR3 coding sequence is TGTGCCAGCAGCGAGGACACTGAAGCTTTCTTT.

This rearrangement joins TRBV6-6 to TRBJ2-2, with 7 bases that match TRBD1. V gave up 5 bases and J gave up 0 bases; unmatched junction bases: 6. The CDR3 sequence is 16 residues long. CDR1 is MNHNY and CDR2 is SVGAGI in the germline V gene (reference sequence). Written as DNA, the CDR3 is TGTGCCAGCAGTATCACCGGGACAGCGAACACCGGGGAGCTGTTTTTT. Protein: CASSITGTANTGELFF.

The chain has TRBV29-1 and TRBJ1-4; D possibly corresponds to TRBD1 (5 bases). This CDR3 region has 13 residues. The V gene's germline CDR1 is SQVTM and CDR2 ANQGSEA. The V and J ends lost 6 bases and 3 bases respectively, with 11 bases between them. The CDR3 bases are TGCAGCGTGGGGCCCAGTCCTAATGAAAAACTGTTTTTT. Translated: CSVGPSPNEKLFF.

This rearrangement joins TRBV25-1 to TRBJ1-1; 8 bases are a match to TRBD1. CDR1 MGHDK and CDR2 SYGVNS come from the germline V gene. The junction had 13 bases not matched to a gene; V was cut back by 2 bases and J by 5 bases. The CDR3 runs 17 residues. CDR3: CASSEPPDRGRRTEAFF. For the CDR3, the DNA is TGTGCCAGCAGTGAACCCCCAGACAGGGGTCGTAGGACTGAAGCTTTCTTT.

As for this clone: No DNA is shown, since the ends of the CDR3 on it are uncertain; the CDR3 is the one TCRdb lists. This chain connects TRBV5-6 to TRBJ2-1; TRBD1, as called in the table, went unchecked against the DNA. The CDR3 comprises 12 residues, both ends counted. Per germline, CDR1 SGHDT and CDR2 YYEEEE. The CDR3 loop reads CASSLVGQGTFF.

The chain is built from TRBV11-2 and TRBJ1-5; maybe TRBD1 (5 bases). The CDR3 length is 14 residues. V gave up 1 base and J gave up 7 bases, with 11 bases separating them. Germline V gene data show CDR1 as SGHAT and CDR2 as FQNNGV. Written as DNA, the CDR3 is TGTGCCAGCAGCTTAGGAAGGGGTCAACAGCCCCAGCATTTT. Residues: CASSLGRGQQPQHF. The full variable domain, its missing parts supplied by reference TRBV11-2 and TRBJ1-5, is EAGVAQSPRYKIIEKRQSVAFWCNPISGHATLYWYQQILGQGPKLLIQFQNNGVVDDSQLPKDRFSAERLKGVDSTLKIQPAKLEDSAVYLCASSLGRGQQPQHFGDGTRLSIL.

The CDR3 loop is CASSLQGQGIYEQYF. In nucleotides, the CDR3 is TGTGCCAGCAGCTTGCAGGGACAGGGGATCTACGAGCAGTACTTC. The V and J genes are TRBV5-6 and TRBJ2-5; TRBD1 matches 10 bases. The DNA end is a closer match to TRBJ2-7, so the J assignment may be wrong. CDR3 size: 15 residues. Germline values: CDR1 SGHDT, CDR2 YYEEEE.

The V and J genes are TRBV2 and TRBJ1-4; TRBD1 agrees at 7 bases. CDR3 length: 15 residues. Trimming at V came to 6 bases and at J to 3 bases, leaving 7 bases not matched to a gene. The germline V gene encodes CDR1 SNHLY and CDR2 FYNNEI. The CDR3 loop reads CASSPKTGSNEKLFF. In nucleotides, the CDR3 is TGTGCCAGCAGCCCTAAGACAGGGTCTAATGAAAAACTGTTTTTT.

The chain uses TRBV10-3 and TRBJ1-6, with D possibly being TRBD1 (5 bases). The CDR3 consists of 14 residues. With 11 bases removed from V and 0 bases from J, the gap between germline ends came to 11 bases. Germline V gives CDR1 ENHRY, CDR2 SYGVKD. As DNA, the CDR3 is TGTGCCTCCGACAGTGACTCCTATAATTCACCCCTCCACTTT. This gives the protein CASDSDSYNSPLHF.

V usage is TRBV5-8 and J usage is TRBJ1-5, with TRBD1 identical over 7 bases. Germline CDR1 SGHTS, CDR2 YDEGEE. The CDR3 runs to 15 residues. With V trimmed by 0 bases and J by 4 bases, 4 bases remained unmatched. CDR3 nucleotide sequence: TGTGCCAGCAGCTTGGGAACGACAGGGAATCAGCCCCAGCATTTT. It encodes CASSLGTTGNQPQHF.

This chain connects TRBV5-1 to TRBJ1-4; perhaps TRBD1 as D (6 bases). Per the germline V gene, CDR1 is SGHRS and CDR2 is YFSETQ. The CDR3 is 16 residues long. V lost 2 bases, J lost 0 bases, and 11 bases lay in between. CDR3 loop: CASSFGQTSTNEKLFF. The CDR3 DNA reads as TGCGCCAGCAGCTTCGGACAGACGTCAACTAATGAAAAACTGTTTTTT.

This chain uses TRBV30 with TRBJ2-1; a weak D match, TRBD2 (5 bases). The germline V gene encodes CDR1 GTSNPN and CDR2 SVGIG (reference sequence). The length of the CDR3 is 15 residues. Trimming cost V 1 base and J 4 bases, with 14 bases left between them. The CDR3 here is CAWSGWKADYNEQFF. The CDR3 region has the DNA TGTGCCTGGAGTGGTTGGAAAGCGGATTACAATGAGCAGTTCTTC.

V usage is TRBV10-3 and J usage is TRBJ2-1, with 7 positions matching TRBD2. V lost 2 bases, J lost 0 bases, and 7 bases stayed unmatched. The CDR3 runs 17 residues. The germline V gene has CDR1 ENHRY and CDR2 SYGVKD. The CDR3 region has the DNA TGTGCCATCAGTGAGAATAGCGGGTATTACTCCTACAATGAGCAGTTCTTC. Its translation is CAISENSGYYSYNEQFF.

The chain is built from TRBV18 and TRBJ2-5, with D possibly matching TRBD1 (6 bases). The DNA end favors TRBJ2-7, so the J call may be wrong. The CDR3 length is 14 residues. Germline V CDR1 and CDR2: KGHSH, LQKENI. The CDR3 region is CASSPKDSSYEQYF. The DNA for the CDR3 is TGTGCCAGCTCACCCAAGGACAGCTCCTACGAGCAGTACTTC.

CDR3 in DNA: TGTGCCAGCAGCTCATTGGATGCGGGAGGGCTGGACGAGCAGTACTTC. Protein: CASSSLDAGGLDEQYF. The chain couples TRBV5-4 to TRBJ2-7; 9 bases line up with TRBD2. J lost 5 bases, V lost 3 bases, and 12 bases had no gene match. The CDR3 extends over 16 amino acids. Germline V gene lookup returns CDR1 SGHNT and CDR2 YYREEE (reference sequence).

V and J are TRBV19 and TRBJ1-1, with D unclear. The V end was cut by 3 bases, the J end by 0 bases, with 11 bases between. The CDR3 sequence is 15 residues long. Germline loops: CDR1 LNHDA, CDR2 SQIVND (reference sequence). In DNA, the CDR3 is TGTGCCAGTAGTATCTCCCATAGCATGAACACTGAAGCTTTCTTT. Amino acids: CASSISHSMNTEAFF.

The V and J genes are TRBV7-6 and TRBJ2-1, with 7 positions matching TRBD1. Germline V lookup: CDR1 SGHVS, CDR2 FNYEAQ. V shed 5 bases, J shed 3 bases, and the junction held 7 bases outside the gene matches. The CDR3 totals 15 residues. The CDR3 DNA follows: TGTGCCAGCAGCCCGCAGGGGGATCACTACAATGAGCAGTTCTTC. It codes for CASSPQGDHYNEQFF.

V and J are TRBV5-6 and TRBJ2-5; 8 positions agree with TRBD1. This CDR3 is built from 15 residues. V gave up 0 bases and J gave up 7 bases; unmatched junction bases: 8. CDR1 is SGHDT and CDR2 is YYEEEE in the germline V gene. CDR3 region: CASSLVGQAVRTQYF. The CDR3 DNA reads as TGTGCCAGCAGCTTGGTGGGACAGGCTGTGCGGACCCAGTACTTC.

This rearrangement joins TRBV4-1 to TRBJ1-1, with TRBD1 as a possible D gene (6 bases). V shed 1 base and J shed 7 bases, with 22 bases lying between them. The CDR3 is 17 amino acids. Germline CDR1 reads MGHRA; CDR2 reads YSYEKL. The CDR3 loop is CASSQAIRYNRDGEAFF. The CDR3 DNA is TGCGCCAGCAGCCAAGCAATCCGCTATAACAGGGACGGTGAAGCTTTCTTT.

A few counts support this clone. The genes are TRBV18 and TRBJ2-3; 8 nucleotides agree with TRBD2. Germline CDR1 KGHSH, CDR2 LQKENI. The CDR3 loop spans 16 amino acids. Losses at the gene ends were 5 bases for V and 1 base for J; bases not matched to a gene: 8. The CDR3 DNA reads as TGTGCCAGCTCAAAGGTGGTTAGCGGGGGCACAGATACGCAGTATTTT. Its translation: CASSKVVSGGTDTQYF.

The chain is built from TRBV7-9 and TRBJ1-1; TRBD1 aligns across 10 bases. CDR1 is SEHNR, CDR2 FQNEAQ, per germline (reference sequence). V lost 5 bases and J lost 4; bases outside the gene matches: 10. The CDR3 is 16 amino acids. The CDR3 reads CASSPRQGAIITEAFF. In DNA form, the CDR3 reads TGTGCCAGCAGCCCGCGACAGGGGGCTATAATCACTGAAGCTTTCTTT.

The chain recombines TRBV11-2 with TRBJ1-1, with a tentative D call TRBD1 (5 bases). The CDR3 contains 14 residues. V was pared by 0 bases and J by 7 bases, with 12 bases between. The germline V gene encodes CDR1 SGHAT and CDR2 FQNNGV. The CDR3 bases are TGTGCCAGCAGCTTAGAGCGGCAGGGCAATGAAGCTTTCTTT. It yields the protein CASSLERQGNEAFF.

The chain couples TRBV5-1 to TRBJ1-1; possibly TRBD1 for D (5 bases). V was trimmed by 1 base and J by 0 bases, leaving 13 bases between them. The germline V gene encodes CDR1 SGHRS and CDR2 YFSETQ. This CDR3 contains 16 residues. CDR3 residues: CASSLSQGGVNTEAFF. The CDR3 DNA sequence: TGCGCCAGCAGCTTGAGTCAGGGAGGAGTGAACACTGAAGCTTTCTTT. The full variable domain, with the rest looked up from reference TRBV5-1 and TRBJ1-1, is KAGVTQTPRYLIKTRGQQVTLSCSPISGHRSVSWYQQTPGQGLQFLFEYFSETQRNKGNFPGRFSGRQFSNSRSEMNVSTLELGDSALYLCASSLSQGGVNTEAFFGQGTRLTVV.

The V call is TRBV19, the J call TRBJ2-6, with a weak D call TRBD2 (5 bases). V was cut by 7 bases and J by 1 base, with 5 bases left in between. The germline V gene encodes CDR1 LNHDA and CDR2 SQIVND (reference sequence). CDR3 length: 13 amino acids. The CDR3 here is CASTGSGANVLTF. DNA for the CDR3: TGTGCCAGTACGGGATCTGGGGCCAACGTCCTGACTTTC. Together with reference TRBV19 and TRBJ2-6, the CDR3 gives the full variable domain: DGGITQSPKYLFRKEGQNVTLSCEQNLNHDAMYWYRQDPGQGLRLIYYSQIVNDFQKGDIAEGYSVSREKKESFPLTVTSAQKNPTAFYLCASTGSGANVLTFGAGSRLTVL.

The count of this clone is one. The V and J genes are TRBV18 and TRBJ2-1; D remains unclear. Between the trimmed V and J ends, which lost 2 bases and 0 bases, there was a span of 8 bases. CDR3 length equals 15 residues. The germline CDR1 and CDR2 sequences are KGHSH and LQKENI. This chain's CDR3 is CASSPVMSSYNEQFF. DNA of the CDR3: TGTGCCAGCTCACCAGTGATGAGCTCCTACAATGAGCAGTTCTTC.